Listed below are T cell receptor beta chains from one sample, sequenced in a study of control samples from healthy donors and cancer patients. Profiled with immunoSEQ multiplex PCR; TCRdb holds only in-frame clones, not every one. The sample lists 130,000 or so clones, roughly 89% seen once, with about 7.6% in the top ten. Sequenced input: blood. The receptors shown here come from a man aged 18-30 years in good health. Both conserved end residues are part of each CDR3. The order of the fields is V gene, clone size, CDR3 length, J gene, D gene, CDR3 DNA, CDR3 protein. A D gene is named only where the DNA matches it firmly. Expanded clones get a size class; other rows say once, few or many, or leave the size out.

TRBV5-1	.	17	TRBJ1-2	TRBD1	TGCGCCAGCAGCTTGGTGCCGAGTGGGACAGGGAACTATGGCTACACCTTC	CASSLVPSGTGNYGYTF
TRBV5-8	.	17	TRBJ2-3	TRBD2	TGTGCCAGCAGCTTGCAAGGACTAGCGGGGTTGGGAGATACGCAGTATTTT	CASSLQGLAGLGDTQYF
TRBV6-2/TRBV6-3	.	17	TRBJ1-6	TRBD1	TGTGCCAGCAGTAGGACGCGGCAGGGGGCAAATAATTCACCCCTCCACTTT	CASSRTRQGANNSPLHF
TRBV6-2/TRBV6-3	.	13	TRBJ1-2	.	TGTGCCAGCAGTTACGCCAGGGGCTATGGCTACACCTTC	CASSYARGYGYTF
TRBV30	.	13	TRBJ1-4	.	TGTGCCTGGACACCACAGAATAATGAAAAACTGTTTTTT	CAWTPQNNEKLFF
TRBV5-4	.	14	TRBJ1-6	.	TGTGCCAGCAGCTGGGATAGGAATAATTCACCCCTCCACTTT	CASSWDRNNSPLHF
TRBV5-1	.	16	TRBJ2-3	.	TGCGCCAGCAGTCAGGGACGGGGGACACTCACAGATACGCAGTATTTT	CASSQGRGTLTDTQYF
TRBV5-1	.	15	TRBJ1-4	.	TGCGCCAGCAGCTTGGGGACAACTATTAATGAAAAACTGTTTTTT	CASSLGTTINEKLFF
TRBV6-2/TRBV6-3	.	15	TRBJ1-4	.	TGTGCCAGCAGTTCTATGCAGGGTGCTAATGAAAAACTGTTTTTT	CASSSMQGANEKLFF
TRBV5-6	.	14	TRBJ1-4	TRBD1	TGTGCCAGCAGCTTTTCCGGGACAGCTGAAAAACTGTTTTTT	CASSFSGTAEKLFF
TRBV5-6	.	15	TRBJ1-6	.	TGTGCCAGCAGCTCCCAACAGGGTATAGGTTCACCCCTCCACTTT	CASSSQQGIGSPLHF
TRBV9	.	14	TRBJ2-3	TRBD2	TGTGCCAGCAGACCAGCGGGGCGCACAGATACGCAGTATTTT	CASRPAGRTDTQYF
TRBV25-1	.	15	TRBJ1-5	.	TGTGCCAGCAGTGAATCCGGGGGCGACAATCAGCCCCAGCATTTT	CASSESGGDNQPQHF
TRBV9	.	13	TRBJ2-5	TRBD2	TGTGCCAGCAGCGTCAGCGGGGCAGAGACCCAGTACTTC	CASSVSGAETQYF
TRBV5-4	.	13	TRBJ1-2	.	TGTGCCAGCAGCTTGGTGGCTTCCTATGGCTACACCTTC	CASSLVASYGYTF
TRBV11-3	few	13	TRBJ1-1	TRBD1	TGTGCCAGCAGCTTAGATTCAGGACAGGGAGCTTTCTTT	CASSLDSGQGAFF
TRBV3-1/TRBV3-2	.	14	TRBJ1-2	TRBD1	TGTGCCAGCAGCCAAGTGCAGGGGGCAGGAGGCTACACCTTC	CASSQVQGAGGYTF
TRBV7-9	.	14	TRBJ1-2	.	TGTGCCAGCAGCTTAGTTGTGTCGAACTATGGCTACACCTTC	CASSLVVSNYGYTF
TRBV10-2	.	14	TRBJ2-5	TRBD2	TGCGCCAGGGAGAGGCGGGGGGCGGGGGAGACCCAGTACTTC	CARERRGAGETQYF
TRBV4-1	.	14	TRBJ2-5	.	TGCGCCAGCAGCCAAGTAGGCGACCAAGAGACCCAGTACTTC	CASSQVGDQETQYF
TRBV7-9	.	15	TRBJ2-1	TRBD2	TGTGCCAGCAGCCCCGGGACTAGCGGGGGGCTTGAGCAGTTCTTC	CASSPGTSGGLEQFF
TRBV5-1	.	15	TRBJ1-5	.	TGCGCCAGCAGCTTGTTTGGAGGGAGCAATCAGCCCCAGCATTTT	CASSLFGGSNQPQHF
TRBV9	.	14	TRBJ1-2	.	TGTGCCAGCAGCGTAGGGCTGGGGCTGGAAGGCTACACCTTC	CASSVGLGLEGYTF
TRBV18	.	15	TRBJ2-7	TRBD1	TGTGCCAGCTCACCGGTAGACACAGGGGCCTACGAGCAGTACTTC	CASSPVDTGAYEQYF
TRBV5-1	.	15	TRBJ2-3	.	TGCGCCAGCCGATTTTCTGGCCCTGGCACAGATACGCAGTATTTT	CASRFSGPGTDTQYF
TRBV27	.	16	TRBJ1-1	.	TGTGCCAGCAGTTTATCGGGACCTCGAATTGGCACTGAAGCTTTCTTT	CASSLSGPRIGTEAFF
TRBV5-5	.	14	TRBJ1-2	.	TGTGCCAGCAGCTTGGGACTGACGGAATATGGCTACACCTTC	CASSLGLTEYGYTF
TRBV9	.	16	TRBJ2-1	.	TGTGCCAGCAGCGTAGAAAGGAGCTCTTCCTACAATGAGCAGTTCTTC	CASSVERSSSYNEQFF
TRBV6-5	few	14	TRBJ1-5	.	TGTGCCAGCAGTCACCGGGACAGCAATCAGCCCCAGCATTTT	CASSHRDSNQPQHF
TRBV27	.	15	TRBJ2-3	TRBD2	TGTGCCAGCAGGGGGATGGCGGGGGGAGCAGATACGCAGTATTTT	CASRGMAGGADTQYF
TRBV19	.	15	TRBJ1-5	.	TGTGCCAGTAGTATAGCCAGGAGTAGCAATCAGCCCCAGCATTTT	CASSIARSSNQPQHF
TRBV7-9	.	15	TRBJ2-3	.	TGTGCCAGCACCAATGGGGGACTCCACACAGATACGCAGTATTTT	CASTNGGLHTDTQYF
TRBV6-5	.	15	TRBJ1-2	.	TGTGCCAGCAGCAGGGACGGGAGGAGGTACTATGGCTACACCTTC	CASSRDGRRYYGYTF
TRBV2	.	13	TRBJ1-2	.	TGTGCCAGCAGTGTTAGTTCAGGGAATGGCTACACCTTC	CASSVSSGNGYTF
TRBV18	.	17	TRBJ2-5	TRBD2	TGTGCCAGCTCACCACCGGCAACTAGCGGGGGATGGGAGACCCAGTACTTC	CASSPPATSGGWETQYF
TRBV28	.	15	TRBJ2-3	TRBD1	TGTGCCAGCAGTTTATTTCAGGGGGCGACAGATACGCAGTATTTT	CASSLFQGATDTQYF
TRBV13	.	16	TRBJ1-3	TRBD1	TGTGCCAGCAGCTCCGGGACAGGATTCTCTGGAAACACCATATATTTT	CASSSGTGFSGNTIYF
TRBV9	.	14	TRBJ2-1	.	TGTGCCAGCAGCCCCGAGGAGCCCTACAATGAGCAGTTCTTC	CASSPEEPYNEQFF
TRBV11-3	.	14	TRBJ2-3	TRBD2	TGTGCCAGCAGCACGGGACTACAAACAGATACGCAGTATTTT	CASSTGLQTDTQYF
TRBV3-1/TRBV3-2	.	12	TRBJ2-5	.	TGTGCCAGCAGCCAAACTTGGGAGACCCAGTACTTC	CASSQTWETQYF
TRBV11-2	once	17	TRBJ2-7	TRBD2	TGTGCCAGCAGCTTAGTTTCGGGACTAGCGGAATCCTACGAGCAGTACTTC	CASSLVSGLAESYEQYF
TRBV19	.	15	TRBJ2-5	.	TGTGCCAGTAGTATAGGGGCGGGCCCCGCCCGGCCCCAGTACTTC	CASSIGAGPARPQYF
TRBV9	.	15	TRBJ2-5	TRBD2	TGTGCCAGCAGCCGGGTAGCGGGGAGTCAAGAGACCCAGTACTTC	CASSRVAGSQETQYF